The 14 T cell receptor beta chains reported below all come from one sample, sequenced in a study of blood T cell repertoires in COVID-19. The table came from immunoSEQ multiplex PCR; TCRdb's copy has only in-frame clones and leaves some out. The sample shows 200,000 to 250,000 clones, roughly 90% of them seen only once. The sequenced material came from PBMCs or T cells enriched from blood (not recorded which). Receptors were obtained from a woman aged 40 to 49 with acute COVID-19.

The rearrangement joins TRBV5-1 to TRBJ1-1; 10 bases align to TRBD1. CDR1 and CDR2 from the germline V gene are SGHRS and YFSETQ. The CDR3 consists of 15 residues. The ends lost 0 bases at V and 5 bases at J; junction bases unmatched: 4. CDR3 sequence reads: CASSLGDRGGTEAFF. The CDR3 nucleotides are TGCGCCAGCAGCTTGGGGGACAGGGGAGGGACTGAAGCTTTCTTT.

The chain joins TRBV5-4 to TRBJ2-1, with D perhaps TRBD1 (6 bases). Between the trimmed V and J ends, which lost 3 bases and 10 bases, there was a span of 11 bases. Germline V gene sequence: CDR1 SGHNT, CDR2 YYREEE (reference sequence). The CDR3 has 12 amino acids. CDR3 loop: CASSYRVGEQFF. The DNA for the CDR3 is TGTGCCAGCAGCTACAGGGTTGGCGAGCAGTTCTTC.

The J gene is TRBJ2-1, the V gene TRBV5-6; D perhaps matches TRBD1 (6 bases). Germline V gene sequence: CDR1 SGHDT, CDR2 YYEEEE. The CDR3 contains 13 residues. The germline V and J ends were trimmed by 4 bases and 9 bases, with 14 bases remaining between them. CDR3 sequence: CASSRVGAVEQFF. The DNA of the CDR3 is TGTGCCAGCAGCCGGGTGGGGGCGGTTGAGCAGTTCTTC.

The rearrangement uses TRBV19 and TRBJ2-5; perhaps TRBD1 as D (7 bases). V gave up 8 bases and J gave up 4 bases, with 14 bases separating them. Germline V gene lookup returns CDR1 LNHDA and CDR2 SQIVND (reference sequence). This CDR3 has 13 residues. This CDR3 reads CASGPGGRETQYF. CDR3 nucleotides: TGTGCCAGTGGGCCAGGGGGGAGAGAGACCCAGTACTTC.

This chain uses TRBV19 with TRBJ1-1; unclear D gene. The germline V gene encodes CDR1 LNHDA and CDR2 SQIVND (reference sequence). V was trimmed by 7 bases and J by 3 bases, leaving 12 bases between them. The CDR3 totals 13 residues. The CDR3 coding sequence is TGTGCCAGTACCCCCTCCTCCTACACTGAAGCTTTCTTT. Protein product: CASTPSSYTEAFF.

This clone appeared many times. V is TRBV5-5 and J is TRBJ2-7, with D perhaps TRBD1 (6 bases). Per germline, CDR1 SGHKS and CDR2 YYEKEE (reference sequence). Between the trimmed V and J ends, which lost 3 bases and 6 bases, there was a span of 19 bases. CDR3 length: 15 residues. The CDR3 region is CASSSWTARIPEQYF. The CDR3 nucleotides are TGTGCCAGCAGCTCGTGGACAGCCCGGATTCCCGAGCAGTACTTC.

The chain employs TRBV12-3 or TRBV12-4 and TRBJ1-2, with 7 nucleotides matching TRBD1. The V and J ends lost 6 bases and 7 bases, in that order; junction bases with no gene match: 8. The CDR3 has 13 amino acids. The CDR3 sequence is CASRETGLGGYTF. CDR3 nucleotides: TGTGCCAGCAGAGAGACAGGGCTGGGTGGCTACACCTTC.

Only a few counts were recorded for this clone. This sample also contains other DNA sequences that code for the same CDR3. This sequence joins TRBV27 and TRBJ1-5, with a tentative D call TRBD1 (5 bases). This CDR3 region has 14 residues. V was shortened by 3 bases and J by 0 bases, with 6 bases between the two germline ends. Per the germline V gene, CDR1 is MNHEY and CDR2 is SMNVEV (reference sequence). CDR3 region: CASSFQGSNQPQHF. CDR3 DNA: TGTGCCAGCAGTTTTCAGGGTAGCAATCAGCCCCAGCATTTT.

The rearrangement uses TRBV5-1 and TRBJ1-1, with D tentatively TRBD1 (6 bases). With 0 bases removed from V and 3 bases from J, the gap between germline ends came to 15 bases. Germline assignment: CDR1 SGHRS and CDR2 YFSETQ. The CDR3 sequence is 16 residues long. The CDR3 DNA follows: TGCGCCAGCAGCTTGGGCCACAGGGATGTGGACACTGAAGCTTTCTTT. This codes for CASSLGHRDVDTEAFF. Together with reference TRBV5-1 and TRBJ1-1, the CDR3 gives the full variable domain: KAGVTQTPRYLIKTRGQQVTLSCSPISGHRSVSWYQQTPGQGLQFLFEYFSETQRNKGNFPGRFSGRQFSNSRSEMNVSTLELGDSALYLCASSLGHRDVDTEAFFGQGTRLTVV.

V and J are TRBV20-1 and TRBJ2-1, with 9 bases that match TRBD1. This CDR3 region has 15 residues. The germline V gene encodes CDR1 DFQATT and CDR2 SNEGSKA (reference sequence). V lost 3 bases to trimming and J lost 7 bases; unmatched junction nucleotides: 10. The CDR3 loop reads CSASFVTGGRNEQFF. The CDR3 DNA is TGCAGTGCTAGTTTCGTGACAGGGGGAAGAAATGAGCAGTTCTTC.

The chain has TRBV11-3 and TRBJ1-1, with unresolved D. V gave up 7 bases and J gave up 1 base, with 19 bases separating them. CDR3 length equals 16 residues. CDR1 is SGHNT, CDR2 YENEEA, per germline. In DNA form, the CDR3 reads TGTGCCAGCACCCGGAGTGGAGGCTCTACGAACACTGAAGCTTTCTTT. Protein: CASTRSGGSTNTEAFF.

The chain links TRBV7-9 to TRBJ2-5; 11 positions match TRBD2. CDR3 length: 17 residues. Germline loops: CDR1 SEHNR, CDR2 FQNEAQ (reference sequence). V lost 8 bases, J lost 2 bases, and 13 bases stayed unmatched. This chain's CDR3 is CASRVLAGDASQETQYF. In DNA form, the CDR3 reads TGTGCCAGCCGAGTACTAGCGGGGGACGCATCACAAGAGACCCAGTACTTC.

The chain carries TRBV5-5 and TRBJ2-3; tentatively, D is TRBD2 (5 bases). From germline, CDR1 is SGHKS and CDR2 YYEKEE (reference sequence). The CDR3 has 20 amino acids. The V end was cut by 4 bases, the J end by 1 base, with 28 bases between. CDR3 in DNA: TGTGCCAGCAGCCCACCGGCCTTGCGGGCGGGCTCCCTTGGCACAGATACGCAGTATTTT. This codes for CASSPPALRAGSLGTDTQYF.

This clone has a single count. The chain joins TRBV12-3 or TRBV12-4 to TRBJ1-6, with a possible D match to TRBD1 (5 bases). The CDR3 is 12 residues long. V was shortened by 6 bases and J by 7 bases, with 7 bases between the two germline ends. The chain's CDR3 is CASRPGNSPLHF. The CDR3 nucleotides are TGTGCCAGCAGGCCAGGGAATTCACCCCTCCACTTT.